These 19 T cell receptor beta chains were all obtained from the same sample, sequenced in a study of shared clonotypes between healthy human individuals. Sequencing was performed with immunoSEQ multiplex PCR; in TCRdb, only in-frame clones are kept and a portion is missing. The sample holds some 470,000 clones, around 78% seen once. The source material was PBMCs. These receptors came from a woman between 40 and 50 years old in good health. Some clones in this sample may be carry-over from other donors' samples.

V usage is TRBV11-2 and J usage is TRBJ1-3; D is unclear. This CDR3 has 13 amino acids. Trimming took 4 bases from V and 4 from J, leaving 8 bases between them. Germline CDR1 is SGHAT and CDR2 is FQNNGV. CDR3 bases: TGTGCCAGCAGCTCAAACCCCGGAAACACCATATATTTT. Translation gives CASSSNPGNTIYF.

The V gene is TRBV7-2, the J gene TRBJ1-2; TRBD1 agrees at 7 bases. CDR3 length: 13 residues. Germline assignment: CDR1 SGHTA and CDR2 FQGNSA. The junction had 2 bases not matched to a gene; V was cut back by 3 bases and J by 4 bases. CDR3 loop: CASSLGDSYGYTF. As DNA, the CDR3 is TGTGCCAGCAGCTTGGGGGACAGCTATGGCTACACCTTC. The whole variable domain, remainder taken from reference TRBV7-2 and TRBJ1-2, is GAGVSQSPSNKVTEKGKDVELRCDPISGHTALYWYRQSLGQGLEFLIYFQGNSAPDKSGLPSDRFSAERTGGSVSTLTIQRTQQEDSAVYLCASSLGDSYGYTFGSGTRLTVV.

This chain joins TRBV18 and TRBJ2-5, with TRBD2 matching over 11 bases. With V trimmed by 1 base and J by 2 bases, 6 bases remained unmatched. The germline V gene has CDR1 KGHSH and CDR2 LQKENI. The CDR3 runs 17 residues. CDR3 sequence reads: CASSPLEVAGGQETQYF. CDR3 sequence (DNA): TGTGCCAGCTCACCACTCGAGGTAGCGGGAGGGCAAGAGACCCAGTACTTC.

The chain uses TRBV19 and TRBJ1-5; D might be TRBD1 (5 bases). Trimming removed 3 bases at V and 2 bases at J, with 11 bases between. The CDR3 contains 15 residues. Germline V CDR1 and CDR2: LNHDA, SQIVND (reference sequence). The CDR3 DNA reads as TGTGCCAGTAGTATTGGGGCTTCGGGCAATCAGCCCCAGCATTTT. Translated, it gives CASSIGASGNQPQHF. Full variable domain (rest looked up from reference TRBV19 and TRBJ1-5): DGGITQSPKYLFRKEGQNVTLSCEQNLNHDAMYWYRQDPGQGLRLIYYSQIVNDFQKGDIAEGYSVSREKKESFPLTVTSAQKNPTAFYLCASSIGASGNQPQHFGDGTRLSIL.

The chain couples TRBV7-2 to TRBJ2-7; 10 nucleotides align to TRBD2. CDR1 is SGHTA and CDR2 is FQGNSA in the germline V gene. The CDR3 covers 16 residues. With V trimmed by 4 bases and J by 0 bases, 6 bases remained unmatched. CDR3: CASSWSGLADSYEQYF. The CDR3, as DNA: TGTGCCAGCAGCTGGTCCGGACTAGCGGACTCCTACGAGCAGTACTTC.

CDR3 DNA: TGTGCCAGCAGTTACTCGACAGGGGGGATGGACACTGAAGCTTTCTTT. It specifies CASSYSTGGMDTEAFF. The rearrangement uses TRBV6-5 and TRBJ1-1, with TRBD1 matching 9 bases. CDR1 is MNHEY and CDR2 is SVGAGI in the germline V gene. J lost 3 bases, V lost 0 bases, and 5 bases had no gene match. The CDR3 contains 16 residues.

Concerning this clone: Different DNA sequences within this sample yield the same CDR3. The chain couples TRBV6-5 to TRBJ1-2; 8 bases match TRBD1. With V trimmed by 0 bases and J by 8 bases, 5 bases remained unmatched. Germline V CDR1 and CDR2: MNHEY, SVGAGI. This CDR3 spans 14 amino acids. CDR3 protein: CASSYSQGARGYTF. CDR3 nucleotides: TGTGCCAGCAGTTACTCGCAGGGGGCCCGGGGCTACACCTTC.

This clone was counted only a few times. The rearrangement uses TRBV7-8 and TRBJ1-1, with D possibly TRBD1 on 6 matching bases. The germline V and J ends were trimmed by 5 bases and 0 bases, with 13 bases remaining between them. CDR1 is SGHVS, CDR2 FQNEAQ, per germline. The CDR3 is 15 amino acids. The CDR3 DNA is TGTGCCAGCAGCGCACAGGGACAAATGAACACTGAAGCTTTCTTT. This sequence encodes CASSAQGQMNTEAFF.

Turning to this clone: With only one base between it and a far larger clone, this is likely a read error. Other DNA sequences in this sample translate to the same CDR3. This chain connects TRBV7-9 to TRBJ1-2, with TRBD1 matching 7 bases. CDR1 SEHNR and CDR2 FQNEAQ come from the germline V gene (reference sequence). Trimming took 5 bases from V and 14 from J; bases not matched to a gene: 11. This CDR3 comprises 12 residues. This CDR3 is CASSTSWDRKTF. CDR3 nucleotides: TGTGCCAGCAGCACCAGCTGGGACAGAAAGACCTTC.

This chain links TRBV19 with TRBJ2-7, with D possibly TRBD2 on 6 matching bases. The CDR3 runs to 15 residues. V shed 5 bases and J shed 0 bases, with 14 bases lying between them. CDR1 LNHDA and CDR2 SQIVND come from the germline V gene (reference sequence). CDR3 nucleotides: TGTGCCAGTAGTGCTGGGACTCCGAGCTCCTACGAGCAGTACTTC. Translated: CASSAGTPSSYEQYF.

V and J are TRBV5-1 and TRBJ1-5; 10 bases line up with TRBD1. Unmatched junction bases numbered 19, after V lost 4 bases and J lost 0 bases. The germline V gene has CDR1 SGHRS and CDR2 YFSETQ. The CDR3 is 21 amino acids. The CDR3 loop reads CASSHPPTSGTGAYSNQPQHF. For the CDR3, the DNA is TGCGCCAGCAGCCACCCCCCGACTTCTGGGACAGGGGCCTATAGCAATCAGCCCCAGCATTTT.

The J gene is TRBJ1-2, the V gene TRBV28, with 8 bases matching TRBD1. CDR3 length: 13 residues. Germline loops: CDR1 MDHEN, CDR2 SYDVKM. With V trimmed by 5 bases and J by 5 bases, 4 bases remained unmatched. The chain's CDR3 is CASSRQGKYGYTF. DNA of the CDR3: TGTGCCAGCAGTAGACAGGGGAAGTATGGCTACACCTTC.

This sequence joins TRBV4-2 and TRBJ1-5, with 7 bases identical to TRBD1. Unmatched junction bases numbered 9, after V lost 0 bases and J lost 1 base. The germline gives CDR1 LGHNA, CDR2 YNFKEQ. CDR3 size: 18 residues. The CDR3 loop reads CASSQDFEGARSNQPQHF. CDR3 nucleotide sequence: TGTGCCAGCAGCCAAGATTTCGAGGGGGCGAGAAGCAATCAGCCCCAGCATTTT.

J is TRBJ2-2 and V is TRBV29-1; unclear D gene. V lost 2 bases and J lost 1, with 8 bases in between. CDR1 is SQVTM, CDR2 ANQGSEA, per germline. This CDR3 is built from 14 residues. The CDR3, as DNA: TGCAGCGTTGAACCCCACAAGAACACCGGGGAGCTGTTTTTT. Translating it yields CSVEPHKNTGELFF.

The chain recombines TRBV18 with TRBJ2-2; 8 bases are a match to TRBD2. Germline values: CDR1 KGHSH, CDR2 LQKENI. The CDR3 runs to 18 residues. Germline trimming cut 3 bases from V and 0 bases from J; bases unmatched to any gene: 9. CDR3 nucleotide sequence: TGTGCCAGCTCACCTCGGGAGATAGCGGGACCGAACACCGGGGAGCTGTTTTTT. As protein: CASSPREIAGPNTGELFF.

The chain carries TRBV19 and TRBJ2-3, with D perhaps TRBD1 or TRBD2 (5 bases each). The V and J ends lost 5 bases and 6 bases respectively, with 21 bases between them. This CDR3 spans 16 amino acids. Germline V CDR1 and CDR2: LNHDA, SQIVND (reference sequence). CDR3 sequence (DNA): TGTGCCAGTAGTGAGCCAGGGCAGGGTGGGAGCGATACGCAGTATTTT. Its protein is CASSEPGQGGSDTQYF.

The chain uses TRBV19 and TRBJ1-1, with TRBD1 as a possible D gene (6 bases). V was pared by 2 bases and J by 1 base, with 8 bases between. This CDR3 is built from 14 residues. The germline gives CDR1 LNHDA, CDR2 SQIVND (reference sequence). The CDR3 protein is CASSIRGANTEAFF. The CDR3 bases are TGTGCCAGTAGTATACGGGGGGCGAACACTGAAGCTTTCTTT. The full variable domain, completed using reference TRBV19 and TRBJ1-1, is DGGITQSPKYLFRKEGQNVTLSCEQNLNHDAMYWYRQDPGQGLRLIYYSQIVNDFQKGDIAEGYSVSREKKESFPLTVTSAQKNPTAFYLCASSIRGANTEAFFGQGTRLTVV.

Turning to this clone: A single base is all that separates this from a far larger clone, so a read error is likely. The chain couples TRBV27 to TRBJ1-3; no reliable D call. Germline lookup yields CDR1 MNHEY and CDR2 SMNVEV (reference sequence). V lost 0 bases to trimming and J lost 0 bases, with 3 bases between them. This CDR3 contains 14 residues. The DNA of the CDR3 is TGTGCCAGCAGTTTATCCTCCTCTGGAAACACCATATATTTT. Protein: CASSLSSSGNTIYF.

This chain uses TRBV30 with TRBJ1-1; D ambiguous. The germline V gene has CDR1 GTSNPN and CDR2 SVGIG (reference sequence). Trimming took 4 bases from V and 1 from J, leaving 4 bases between them. The CDR3 covers 11 residues. CDR3 nucleotides: TGTGCCTGGATACAGAACACTGAAGCTTTCTTT. As protein: CAWIQNTEAFF. Full variable domain (rest looked up from reference TRBV30 and TRBJ1-1): SQTIHQWPATLVQPVGSPLSLECTVEGTSNPNLYWYRQAAGRGLQLLFYSVGIGQISSEVPQNLSASRPQDRQFILSSKKLLLSDSGFYLCAWIQNTEAFFGQGTRLTVV.